One and the same sample provided the 27 T cell receptor beta chains below, sequenced in a study of blood T cell repertoires in COVID-19. The assay was immunoSEQ multiplex PCR, and TCRdb's table has in-frame clones only and misses some. This table holds 50,000 to 65,000 clones, 88% found once. Input material: peripheral blood. These receptors originate from a man in his sixties with acute or convalescent COVID-19.

The CDR3 DNA reads as TGTGCCAGCAGCCTGGACGGGCGGAGGAATGAGCAGTTCTTC. It translates to CASSLDGRRNEQFF. This sequence joins TRBV7-3 and TRBJ2-1; weak D call: TRBD2 (5 bases). The CDR3 is 14 amino acids. Germline V CDR1 and CDR2: SGHTA, FQGTGA. Deletions cut 5 bases from V and 7 bases from J, with 15 bases between.

The genes are TRBV4-1 and TRBJ1-1, with 10 positions matching TRBD1. The CDR3 runs 16 residues. Germline CDR1 reads MGHRA; CDR2 reads YSYEKL. V dropped 2 bases and J dropped 2; count of bases not matched to a gene: 5. As DNA, the CDR3 is TGCGCCAGCAGCCAACGACAGGGGGCGGATAACACTGAAGCTTTCTTT. It specifies CASSQRQGADNTEAFF.

The CDR3 bases are TGCGCCAGCAGCTTGGGCAGGGTGAACACTGAAGCTTTCTTT. It codes for CASSLGRVNTEAFF. The rearrangement links TRBV5-1 to TRBJ1-1; tentative D call: TRBD1 (5 bases). This CDR3 spans 14 amino acids. V lost 0 bases, J lost 0 bases, and 6 bases lay in between. Germline V gene sequence: CDR1 SGHRS, CDR2 YFSETQ.

The genes are TRBV30 and TRBJ2-7; TRBD1 matches at 10 bases. J gave up 6 bases and V 4 bases, and 6 bases lay outside the gene matches. CDR1 and CDR2 from the germline V gene are GTSNPN and SVGIG (reference sequence). The CDR3 has 13 amino acids. In DNA, the CDR3 is TGTGCCTGGACACCGGGACAGGGGTCCGAGCAGTACTTC. It is translated as CAWTPGQGSEQYF.

This clone has a single count. The chain couples TRBV5-1 to TRBJ1-4, with 7 nucleotides matching TRBD1. Trimming removed 3 bases from V and 4 bases from J; junction bases left unmatched: 9. CDR1 is SGHRS and CDR2 is YFSETQ in the germline V gene. The CDR3 length is 16 residues. In nucleotides, the CDR3 is TGCGCCAGCAGCTCCTTGGGGACAGCGAGTAATGAAAAACTGTTTTTT. Protein: CASSSLGTASNEKLFF.

Written as DNA, the CDR3 is TGTGCCAGCTCACCCCCAGGGGCTTACGAGCAGTACTTC. It specifies CASSPPGAYEQYF. The chain links TRBV7-3 to TRBJ2-7, with a tentative D call TRBD1 (6 bases). Germline CDR1 reads SGHTA; CDR2 reads FQGTGA. This CDR3 contains 13 residues. Trimming cost V 8 bases and J 4 bases, with 15 bases left between them.

V gene TRBV19 combines with J gene TRBJ1-4; 7 nucleotides align to TRBD1. V trimming: 5 bases; J trimming: 10 bases; junction bases outside the gene matches: 13. The CDR3 is made up of 15 amino acids. Germline loops: CDR1 LNHDA, CDR2 SQIVND (reference sequence). This CDR3 is CASSPRQGRTAKLFF. Written as DNA, the CDR3 is TGTGCCAGTAGTCCTCGACAGGGACGGACGGCAAAACTGTTTTTT.

The gene calls are TRBV12-3 or TRBV12-4 and TRBJ2-7; the match to TRBD1 covers 7 bases. V lost 6 bases, J lost 2 bases, and 4 bases stayed unmatched. The CDR3 spans 13 residues. As DNA, the CDR3 is TGTGCCAGCAGAAATACAGGGGCCTACGAGCAGTACTTC. The encoded protein is CASRNTGAYEQYF.

The chain couples TRBV27 to TRBJ2-5; no clear D. CDR1 is MNHEY and CDR2 is SMNVEV in the germline V gene (reference sequence). Deletions cut 6 bases from V and 2 bases from J, with 7 bases between. The CDR3 spans 12 residues. The CDR3 DNA reads as TGTGCCAGCAGAGCTAGGCAAGAGACCCAGTACTTC. Protein sequence: CASRARQETQYF.

As for this clone: One end of the junction does not line up with germline, which may come from a read error. V and J are TRBV30 and TRBJ1-6; the match to TRBD1 covers 7 bases. Germline-derived CDR1 and CDR2 are GTSNPN and SVGIG (reference sequence). This CDR3 is 11 amino acids long. CDR3 DNA sequence: TGTGCCTGGAGTGTAGGGGGCGATAGGCTCTTT. Translation gives CAWSVGGDRLF. Supplemented by reference TRBV30 and TRBJ1-6, the full variable domain reads SQTIHQWPATLVQPVGSPLSLECTVEGTSNPNLYWYRQAAGRGLQLLFYSVGIGQISSEVPQNLSASRPQDRQFILSSKKLLLSDSGFYLCAWSVGGDRLFGNGTRLTVT.

The rearrangement joins TRBV4-2 to TRBJ2-7; possible D gene TRBD1, 6 bases. Germline CDR1 and CDR2: LGHNA and YNFKEQ. Trimming cost V 0 bases and J 4 bases, with 13 bases left between them. CDR3 length: 15 amino acids. DNA for the CDR3: TGTGCCAGCAGCCAAGACTCCAGGGGCCCTTACGAGCAGTACTTC. Translating gives CASSQDSRGPYEQYF.

The V call is TRBV24-1, the J call TRBJ2-3, with 13 nucleotides matching TRBD2. Germline V gene data show CDR1 as KGHDR and CDR2 as SFDVKD. CDR3 size: 16 residues. After removal of 6 bases from V and 3 bases from J, the junction contained 5 bases not matched to a gene. The CDR3 sequence: CATSQGLAGKTDTQYF. As DNA, the CDR3 is TGTGCCACCAGTCAGGGACTAGCGGGAAAAACAGATACGCAGTATTTT.

The J gene is TRBJ2-1, the V gene TRBV11-3; the D gene is possibly TRBD1 (6 bases). The V end lost 5 bases, the J end lost 5 bases, and 19 bases lay between the germline ends. Germline CDR1 SGHNT, CDR2 YENEEA. This CDR3 has 16 residues. This chain's CDR3 is CASSLSRGHQDNEQFF. The CDR3 DNA sequence: TGTGCCAGCAGCCTCTCACGGGGACACCAAGACAATGAGCAGTTCTTC.

V usage is TRBV10-3 and J usage is TRBJ2-4; TRBD1 is a possible D gene (5 bases). Trimming took off 8 bases at V and 3 bases at J, with 8 bases between the two ends. In germline, CDR1 is ENHRY, CDR2 SYGVKD. This CDR3 contains 12 residues. In DNA, the CDR3 is TGTGCCATCGGCAGGGACAAAAACATTCAGTACTTC. This codes for CAIGRDKNIQYF.

There are a few counts of this clone. The genes are TRBV28 and TRBJ2-3, with 14 bases identical to TRBD2. The V gene end was trimmed by 4 bases and the J gene end by 2 bases; junction bases not matched to a gene: 11. CDR1 MDHEN and CDR2 SYDVKM come from the germline V gene. The CDR3 is made up of 19 amino acids. Here the CDR3 DNA reads TGTGCCAGCAGTTCCCCGGGACTAGCGGGAGAACGGAACACAGATACGCAGTATTTT. It encodes CASSSPGLAGERNTDTQYF.

The chain uses TRBV21-1 and TRBJ2-3; the table's D call, TRBD2, was not checked against the DNA. TRBV21-1 has pseudogene status. The CDR3 loop spans 14 amino acids. CDR3 in amino acids: CASSKETSKSAQYF. The CDR3 DNA reads as TGTGCCAGCAGCAAAGAGACTAGTAAGTCTGCGCAGTATTTT.

The V gene is TRBV7-2, the J gene TRBJ1-3, with D perhaps matching TRBD1 (5 bases). The germline CDR1 and CDR2 sequences are SGHTA and FQGNSA. This CDR3 is 18 amino acids long. V lost 1 base and J 3 bases, leaving 19 bases between the germline ends. CDR3: CASSLGAGRSSRGNTIYF. CDR3 bases: TGTGCCAGCAGCTTAGGGGCGGGACGGTCGTCTCGTGGAAACACCATATATTTT. The full variable domain, its missing parts supplied by reference TRBV7-2 and TRBJ1-3, is GAGVSQSPSNKVTEKGKDVELRCDPISGHTALYWYRQSLGQGLEFLIYFQGNSAPDKSGLPSDRFSAERTGGSVSTLTIQRTQQEDSAVYLCASSLGAGRSSRGNTIYFGEGSWLTVV.

This chain joins TRBV6-4 and TRBJ2-1; D call uncertain. Germline assignment: CDR1 MRHNA and CDR2 SNTAGT. Trimming took 3 bases from V and 10 from J, leaving 13 bases between them. The CDR3 runs to 13 residues. The CDR3 DNA reads as TGTGCCAGCAGTGAATCAGGCTTCGGCGAGCAGTTCTTC. Encoded protein: CASSESGFGEQFF.

The chain employs TRBV11-3 and TRBJ2-7; 10 nucleotides match TRBD2. Germline CDR1 SGHNT, CDR2 YENEEA. Germline trimming cut 5 bases from V and 4 bases from J; bases unmatched to any gene: 11. The CDR3 spans 16 residues. The DNA for the CDR3 is TGTGCCAGCAGCCCACGAACTAGCGGGACCAAGTACGAGCAGTACTTC. It translates to CASSPRTSGTKYEQYF.

This chain links TRBV11-3 with TRBJ2-1, with TRBD2 matching over 10 bases. The germline V gene has CDR1 SGHNT and CDR2 YENEEA. The trim removed 3 bases at V and 1 base at J, leaving 6 bases unmatched. The CDR3 runs to 17 residues. The CDR3 loop reads CASSFVTSGPSYNEQFF. CDR3 coding DNA: TGTGCCAGCAGCTTTGTGACTAGCGGGCCTTCCTACAATGAGCAGTTCTTC.

The V call is TRBV4-1, the J call TRBJ2-1; D uncertain. Germline V gene lookup returns CDR1 MGHRA and CDR2 YSYEKL. V was shortened by 0 bases and J by 7 bases, with 10 bases between the two germline ends. This CDR3 contains 14 residues. As DNA, the CDR3 is TGCGCCAGCAGCCAAGATCTAACTGTAAATGAGCAGTTCTTC. This sequence encodes CASSQDLTVNEQFF.

The chain has TRBV29-1 and TRBJ2-3; 15 bases fit TRBD2. V was pared by 7 bases and J by 1 base, with 0 bases of the junction left unmatched. Germline V gene sequence: CDR1 SQVTM, CDR2 ANQGSEA. The CDR3 is 14 amino acids. Written as DNA, the CDR3 is TGCAGCGGGACTAGCGGGGGGGGCACAGATACGCAGTATTTT. This sequence encodes CSGTSGGGTDTQYF.

The chain recombines TRBV19 with TRBJ1-2; 9 bases line up with TRBD1. The CDR3 has 14 amino acids. The V segment lost 2 bases and the J segment 7 bases; nucleotides outside the gene matches: 5. Germline V gene lookup returns CDR1 LNHDA and CDR2 SQIVND (reference sequence). The CDR3 DNA is TGTGCCAGTAGTATACCGGGACAGGGCAGTGGCTACACCTTC. Translating it yields CASSIPGQGSGYTF.

The gene calls are TRBV19 and TRBJ2-7; 7 nucleotides line up with TRBD2. CDR3 size: 13 residues. CDR1 and CDR2 from the germline V gene are LNHDA and SQIVND (reference sequence). V lost 5 bases and J lost 3; bases outside the gene matches: 4. For the CDR3, the DNA is TGTGCCAGTAGTTTCGCTAGCGGCTACGAGCAGTACTTC. Translating gives CASSFASGYEQYF.

The rearrangement uses TRBV28 and TRBJ1-2; 7 bases map to TRBD1. Germline CDR1 reads MDHEN; CDR2 reads SYDVKM. The V and J ends lost 3 bases and 5 bases, in that order; junction bases with no gene match: 3. The CDR3 is made up of 13 amino acids. The CDR3 protein is CASSLGTDYGYTF. The CDR3 nucleotides are TGTGCCAGCAGTTTGGGGACAGATTATGGCTACACCTTC.

This clone appeared a single time. The chain is built from TRBV6-5 and TRBJ2-7; 7 bases map to TRBD1. The ends lost 7 bases at V and 6 bases at J; junction bases unmatched: 6. Germline V gene lookup returns CDR1 MNHEY and CDR2 SVGAGI. The CDR3 has 12 residues. The CDR3 coding sequence is TGTGCCAGCATCTCTAGGGGGCTCGAGCAGTACTTC. Amino acid sequence: CASISRGLEQYF.

This clone was observed a handful of times. This chain uses TRBV9 with TRBJ2-1; D call uncertain. The CDR3 has 15 residues. Trimming took 0 bases from V and 2 from J, leaving 9 bases between them. Germline CDR1 is SGDLS and CDR2 is YYNGEE. CDR3 nucleotide sequence: TGTGCCAGCAGCGTAGCGGTAGCAGCCTACAATGAGCAGTTCTTC. Protein: CASSVAVAAYNEQFF.